This T cell receptor (beta chain) was obtained from a study of blood T cell repertoires in COVID-19. Study information: The origin of the acute and convalescent COVID-19 samples was the United States, Italy and Spain. PBMCs, B-cell-depleted T cells, or T cells were the source of the cDNA or gDNA that made up the material.

Methods used by the authors: Nucleated cell counts were estimated from reference gene primer amplification. The table came from immunoSEQ multiplex PCR; TCRdb's copy has only in-frame clones and leaves some out. V, J and clone size are taken as reported in that table, and D and trimming were inferred from the DNA itself. The table records some 94,000 clones, about 70% of them present only once. Deletions cut 5 bases from V and 6 bases from J, with 14 bases between. Germline assignment: CDR1 SGHVS and CDR2 FNYEAQ. CDR3 size: 13 residues. This clone was picked up many times. The sample comprised peripheral blood. This receptor was obtained from an older woman in a cohort sampled during active or convalescent COVID-19. J is TRBJ2-7 and V is TRBV7-6, with D possibly being TRBD1 (6 bases). The CDR3 reads CASSLGAGVEQYF. The CDR3 DNA reads as TGTGCCAGCAGCCTCGGGGCAGGGGTCGAGCAGTACTTC. Combining the CDR3 with reference TRBV7-6 and TRBJ2-7 gives the whole variable domain GAGVSQSPRYKVTKRGQDVALRCDPISGHVSLYWYRQALGQGPEFLTYFNYEAQQDKSGLPNDRFSAERPEGSISTLTIQRTEQRDSAMYRCASSLGAGVEQYFGPGTRLTVT.